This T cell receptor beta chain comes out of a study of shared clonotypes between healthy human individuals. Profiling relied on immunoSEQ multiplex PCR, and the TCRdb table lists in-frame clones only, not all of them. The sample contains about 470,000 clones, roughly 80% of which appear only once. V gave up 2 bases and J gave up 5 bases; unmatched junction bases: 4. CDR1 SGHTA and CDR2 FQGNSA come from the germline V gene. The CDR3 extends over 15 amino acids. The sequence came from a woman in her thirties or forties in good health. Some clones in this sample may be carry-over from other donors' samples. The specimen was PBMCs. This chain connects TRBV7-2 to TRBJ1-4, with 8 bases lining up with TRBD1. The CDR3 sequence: CASSLMGQENEKLFF. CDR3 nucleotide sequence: TGTGCCAGCAGCTTAATGGGACAGGAAAATGAAAAACTGTTTTTT. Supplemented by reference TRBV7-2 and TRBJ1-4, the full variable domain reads GAGVSQSPSNKVTEKGKDVELRCDPISGHTALYWYRQSLGQGLEFLIYFQGNSAPDKSGLPSDRFSAERTGGSVSTLTIQRTQQEDSAVYLCASSLMGQENEKLFFGSGTQLSVL.